These 28 T cell receptor beta chains came from one sample sequenced in a study of T-cell memory formation after mild COVID-19. TCRdb processed the 5' RACE reads anew with MiXCR; each CDR3 protein has one entry. The table includes 450,000 to 650,000 distinct CDR3 sequences, roughly 18% detected once. Sequencing used PBMCs or a T cell subset sorted from them (not recorded which). The receptor source for this set is an adult woman who had mild COVID-19 (a few samples of this study predate the infection). Cell type and time point are not known.

This chain joins TRBV19 and TRBJ1-5, with a weak D call TRBD1 (5 bases). The CDR3 spans 15 residues. Germline V gene lookup returns CDR1 LNHDA and CDR2 SQIVND (reference sequence). The V end lost 3 bases, the J end lost 0 bases, and 9 bases lay between the germline ends. CDR3 in amino acids: CASSIDRYSNQPQHF. In nucleotides, the CDR3 is TGTGCCAGTAGTATCGACAGATATAGCAATCAGCCCCAGCATTTT.

This clonotype has just a few counts. This chain uses TRBV5-6 with TRBJ2-2; no definite D call. The length of the CDR3 is 16 residues. V dropped 0 bases and J dropped 1 base, with 10 bases sitting between them. In germline, CDR1 is SGHDT, CDR2 YYEEEE. The CDR3 DNA reads TGTGCCAGCAGCTTGGAGGTTAACTTGAACACCGGGGAGCTGTTTTTT. Translation gives CASSLEVNLNTGELFF.

This clonotype was detected ten times or more. This CDR3 is CAVMEGAYEQYF. Written as DNA, the CDR3 is TGTGCCGTAATGGAGGGGGCCTACGAGCAGTACTTC. The chain combines TRBV7-2 with TRBJ2-7; D may correspond to TRBD1 or TRBD2 (6 bases each). The germline V gene has CDR1 SGHTA and CDR2 FQGNSA. This CDR3 has 12 amino acids. V gave up 11 bases and J gave up 2 bases, with 13 bases separating them. Full variable domain (outside the CDR3, taken from reference TRBV7-2 and TRBJ2-7): GAGVSQSPSNKVTEKGKDVELRCDPISGHTALYWYRQSLGQGLEFLIYFQGNSAPDKSGLPSDRFSAERTGGSVSTLTIQRTQQEDSAVYLCAVMEGAYEQYFGPGTRLTVT.

This rearrangement joins TRBV5-1 to TRBJ2-7, with D perhaps matching TRBD1 or TRBD2 (6 bases each). The V and J ends lost 0 bases and 4 bases respectively, with 17 bases between them. This CDR3 region has 16 residues. The germline CDR1 and CDR2 sequences are SGHRS and YFSETQ. Here the CDR3 DNA reads TGCGCCAGCAGCTTGGCCGTTGAAGGGGGGTGGTACGAGCAGTACTTC. Translating gives CASSLAVEGGWYEQYF.

This clonotype was detected a few times. The chain links TRBV7-6 to TRBJ2-5, with 14 bases lining up with TRBD2. Germline CDR1 reads SGHVS; CDR2 reads FNYEAQ. CDR3 length equals 16 residues. V was pared by 3 bases and J by 5 bases, with 5 bases of the junction left unmatched. CDR3 sequence (DNA): TGTGCCAGCAGCTTTCGGGGACTAGCGGGAGTTGAGACCCAGTACTTC. This gives the protein CASSFRGLAGVETQYF.

A few counts support this clonotype. V usage is TRBV12-3 or TRBV12-4 and J usage is TRBJ1-4, with 8 bases matching TRBD1. The CDR3 loop spans 15 amino acids. V lost 5 bases to trimming and J lost 7 bases; unmatched junction nucleotides: 9. The CDR3, as DNA: TGTGCCAGCAGTATACGGACAGGGACCCTTGAAAAACTGTTTTTT. Translating gives CASSIRTGTLEKLFF.

Only a few counts were recorded for this clonotype. The rearrangement links TRBV7-6 to TRBJ1-1; 7 positions match TRBD1. V trimming: 3 bases; J trimming: 3 bases; junction bases outside the gene matches: 4. CDR3 length: 14 residues. The germline V gene has CDR1 SGHVS and CDR2 FNYEAQ. The CDR3: CASSFAGTDTEAFF. For the CDR3, the DNA is TGTGCCAGCAGCTTTGCCGGGACAGACACTGAAGCTTTCTTT.

This clonotype has more than one count but fewer than ten. This chain connects TRBV12-5 to TRBJ2-7; D is unclear. The germline V and J ends were trimmed by 1 base and 2 bases, with 15 bases remaining between them. Looked up from germline, CDR1 is LGHNT and CDR2 is FRNRAP. This CDR3 region has 16 residues. The chain's CDR3 is CASGLDLGASTYEQYF. The CDR3 nucleotides are TGTGCTAGTGGTTTGGATTTAGGAGCCAGTACCTACGAGCAGTACTTC. Full variable domain (rest looked up from reference TRBV12-5 and TRBJ2-7): DARVTQTPRHKVTEMGQEVTMRCQPILGHNTVFWYRQTMMQGLELLAYFRNRAPLDDSGMPKDRFSAEMPDATLATLKIQPSEPRDSAVYFCASGLDLGASTYEQYFGPGTRLTVT.

This clonotype was seen only a few times. V is TRBV5-4 and J is TRBJ1-2; 12 bases are a match to TRBD1. J gave up 4 bases and V 5 bases, and 9 bases lay outside the gene matches. The CDR3 length is 16 residues. Germline V gene lookup returns CDR1 SGHNT and CDR2 YYREEE (reference sequence). CDR3 bases: TGTGCCAGCAGAACTGGGGGGACAGGGGGCACCTATGGCTACACCTTC. Its translation is CASRTGGTGGTYGYTF.

This clonotype was recorded at least ten times. DNA for the CDR3: TGTGCCAGCTCACCACCTGTCCAAGAGACCCAGTACTTC. Translating gives CASSPPVQETQYF. The V call is TRBV18, the J call TRBJ2-5; the D is unclear. With 0 bases removed from V and 1 base from J, the gap between germline ends came to 3 bases. Germline V CDR1 and CDR2: KGHSH, LQKENI. The CDR3 consists of 13 residues.

V usage is TRBV5-1 and J usage is TRBJ2-3; 9 nucleotides align to TRBD2. Germline V gene lookup returns CDR1 SGHRS and CDR2 YFSETQ. This CDR3 contains 15 residues. The J segment lost 6 bases and the V segment lost 7 bases, leaving 12 bases of the junction unmatched. The CDR3 loop reads CASLRAGGSVDTQYF. The CDR3 region has the DNA TGCGCCAGCCTTAGAGCGGGGGGCTCTGTCGATACGCAGTATTTT.

This clonotype came up a few times. The chain has TRBV20-1 and TRBJ2-7; D may be TRBD1 or TRBD2 (5 bases each). The CDR3 has 13 residues. Per germline, CDR1 DFQATT and CDR2 SNEGSKA (reference sequence). The CDR3 DNA reads TGCAGCAGCTCCCGAGGGGCCCTCTACGAGCAGTACTTC. Amino acid sequence: CSSSRGALYEQYF.

CDR3 in amino acids: CASSLALGYYNEQFF. The DNA for the CDR3 is TGTGCCAGCAGCTTAGCATTGGGGTATTACAATGAGCAGTTCTTC. V is TRBV7-6 and J is TRBJ2-1; D is undetermined. Germline V lookup: CDR1 SGHVS, CDR2 FNYEAQ. V was trimmed by 0 bases and J by 4 bases, leaving 10 bases between them. CDR3 size: 15 residues.

This chain links TRBV2 with TRBJ2-7, with D possibly being TRBD2 (6 bases). The CDR3 is 13 amino acids. The V end lost 7 bases, the J end lost 3 bases, and 13 bases lay between the germline ends. CDR1 and CDR2 (germline): SNHLY, FYNNEI. The CDR3 region has the DNA TGTGCCAGCACGGGCGGGGACCGCTACGAGCAGTACTTC. This translates into CASTGGDRYEQYF. The complete variable domain, with remaining parts taken from reference TRBV2 and TRBJ2-7, reads EPEVTQTPSHQVTQMGQEVILRCVPISNHLYFYWYRQILGQKVEFLVSFYNNEISEKSEIFDDQFSVERPDGSNFTLKIRSTKLEDSAMYFCASTGGDRYEQYFGPGTRLTVT.

The sample holds a few counts of this clonotype. The genes are TRBV9 and TRBJ2-7; 7 bases align to TRBD2. This CDR3 is built from 14 residues. In germline, CDR1 is SGDLS, CDR2 YYNGEE. The V and J ends lost 3 bases and 0 bases, in that order; junction bases with no gene match: 3. As DNA, the CDR3 is TGTGCCAGCAGCGCTAGCGGATACTCCTACGAGCAGTACTTC. Protein product: CASSASGYSYEQYF.

The chain couples TRBV6-2 or TRBV6-3 to TRBJ2-1, with 8 bases matching TRBD2. The CDR3 is 16 residues long. Germline assignment: CDR1 MNHEY and CDR2 SVGEGT. Germline trimming cut 5 bases from V and 5 bases from J; bases unmatched to any gene: 11. The CDR3 loop is CASSRLPQREHNEQFF. For the CDR3, the DNA is TGTGCCAGCAGTCGCCTCCCGCAGCGGGAGCACAATGAGCAGTTCTTC.

This clonotype was seen only a few times. This rearrangement joins TRBV15 to TRBJ2-3; 10 bases align to TRBD1. CDR3 length: 18 amino acids. CDR1 and CDR2 (germline): LNHNV, YYDKDF (reference sequence). The V segment lost 2 bases and the J segment 7 bases; nucleotides outside the gene matches: 15. The CDR3 DNA sequence: TGTGCCACCAGCAGATCCATACGACCGGGACAGGGGAAGAATACGCAGTATTTT. Translating it yields CATSRSIRPGQGKNTQYF.

The V and J genes are TRBV4-3 and TRBJ1-6; no firm D call. Per germline, CDR1 LGHNA and CDR2 YSLEER. This CDR3 spans 17 amino acids. V lost 0 bases to trimming and J lost 0 bases, with 9 bases between them. The CDR3 reads CASSQDRISSYNSPLHF. CDR3 DNA sequence: TGCGCCAGCAGCCAAGATCGTATAAGCTCCTATAATTCACCCCTCCACTTT.

The chain recombines TRBV6-5 with TRBJ1-2; 7 bases map to TRBD1. The CDR3 is 15 residues long. Germline lookup yields CDR1 MNHEY and CDR2 SVGAGI. V was pared by 7 bases and J by 0 bases, with 8 bases of the junction left unmatched. The CDR3 DNA is TGTGCCAGCATTCGGACAGGCTCAGCTAACTATGGCTACACCTTC. Its protein product is CASIRTGSANYGYTF.

In regard to this clonotype: The junction departs from germline at one end; a sequencing error may be responsible. V is TRBV6-5 and J is TRBJ1-4, with D perhaps TRBD1 (5 bases). The CDR3 covers 14 residues. Germline lookup yields CDR1 MNHEY and CDR2 SVGAGI. The CDR3 loop is CASSPAGTSRGVVF. The DNA of the CDR3 is TGTGCCAGCAGCCCCGCCGGGACGTCCAGAGGCGTAGTTTTT.

This clonotype has just a few counts. The V and J genes are TRBV29-1 and TRBJ2-7; 9 positions match TRBD1. Germline CDR1 is SQVTM and CDR2 is ANQGSEA. CDR3 length: 14 amino acids. The CDR3 region is CKSYRGLRSYEQYF. In DNA form, the CDR3 reads TGCAAAAGCTACAGGGGGCTAAGGTCCTACGAGCAGTACTTC.

The sample holds a few counts of this clonotype. V and J are TRBV10-3 and TRBJ2-3; TRBD1 agrees at 8 bases. Trimming cost V 6 bases and J 7 bases; bases outside gene matches: 18. This CDR3 spans 17 amino acids. CDR1 is ENHRY, CDR2 SYGVKD, per germline. The CDR3 spells CAISTQGARSNANTQYF. For the CDR3, the DNA is TGTGCCATCAGCACGCAGGGGGCGCGATCCAATGCAAATACGCAGTATTTT.

This clonotype was picked up a small number of times. This chain links TRBV29-1 with TRBJ2-7, with TRBD2 matching 7 bases. The CDR3 has 13 residues. CDR1 is SQVTM, CDR2 ANQGSEA, per germline. Trimming at V came to 4 bases and at J to 5 bases, leaving 8 bases not matched to a gene. CDR3 coding DNA: TGCAGCGTTGCCGGGGAGGGGTGGAACGAGCAGTACTTC. This codes for CSVAGEGWNEQYF.

There are a few counts of this clonotype. The chain combines TRBV7-9 with TRBJ2-7; the match to TRBD1 covers 10 bases. The ends lost 6 bases at V and 12 bases at J; junction bases unmatched: 14. The CDR3 runs 14 residues. Germline CDR1 SEHNR, CDR2 FQNEAQ (reference sequence). The CDR3 spells CASSLPGTGDSWYF. CDR3 nucleotides: TGTGCCAGCAGTCTGCCCGGGACAGGGGACTCCTGGTACTTC.

The V and J genes are TRBV7-2 and TRBJ2-1; 7 nucleotides agree with TRBD2. Germline V CDR1 and CDR2: SGHTA, FQGNSA. Unmatched junction bases numbered 15, after V lost 5 bases and J lost 11 bases. The CDR3 is 15 amino acids. The chain's CDR3 is CASSLEGTAGTKQFF. Written as DNA, the CDR3 is TGTGCCAGCAGCCTAGAGGGGACCGCCGGGACTAAGCAGTTCTTC.

The chain is built from TRBV7-3 and TRBJ1-1; possibly TRBD1 for D (6 bases). The V and J ends lost 2 bases and 5 bases respectively, with 15 bases between them. The germline CDR1 and CDR2 sequences are SGHTA and FQGTGA. The CDR3 has 15 residues. The CDR3 bases are TGTGCCAGCAGCTTATCGGGAGGGGGTCATACTGAAGCTTTCTTT. Translation gives CASSLSGGGHTEAFF.

The rearrangement joins TRBV5-1 to TRBJ2-7; TRBD2 is a possible D gene (6 bases). The germline V gene has CDR1 SGHRS and CDR2 YFSETQ. There are 13 residues in the CDR3. V was trimmed by 4 bases and J by 6 bases, leaving 14 bases between them. This CDR3 is CASSGTPSVEQYF. CDR3 sequence (DNA): TGCGCCAGCAGCGGGACTCCCTCGGTCGAGCAGTACTTC. Supplemented by reference TRBV5-1 and TRBJ2-7, the full variable domain reads KAGVTQTPRYLIKTRGQQVTLSCSPISGHRSVSWYQQTPGQGLQFLFEYFSETQRNKGNFPGRFSGRQFSNSRSEMNVSTLELGDSALYLCASSGTPSVEQYFGPGTRLTVT.

This clonotype has just a few counts. V and J are TRBV29-1 and TRBJ2-2; 8 positions agree with TRBD2. Germline V gives CDR1 SQVTM, CDR2 ANQGSEA. V shed 4 bases, J shed 6 bases, and the junction held 19 bases outside the gene matches. The CDR3 extends over 18 amino acids. For the CDR3, the DNA is TGCAGCGTTGCAACCCACGCGGGGGCCGGGGGGGCCGCCGGGGAGCTGTTTTTT. The encoded protein is CSVATHAGAGGAAGELFF.